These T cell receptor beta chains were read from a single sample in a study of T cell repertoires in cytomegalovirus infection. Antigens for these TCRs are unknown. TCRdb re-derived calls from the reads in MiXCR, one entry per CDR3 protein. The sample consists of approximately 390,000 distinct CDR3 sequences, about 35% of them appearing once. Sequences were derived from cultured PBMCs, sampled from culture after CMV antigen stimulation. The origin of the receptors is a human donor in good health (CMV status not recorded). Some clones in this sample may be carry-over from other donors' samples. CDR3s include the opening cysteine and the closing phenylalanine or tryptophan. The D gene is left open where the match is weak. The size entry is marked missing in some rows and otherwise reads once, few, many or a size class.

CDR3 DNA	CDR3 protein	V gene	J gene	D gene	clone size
TGTGCCAGCAGCCAAGATGGGACAGATTACGCTGAAGCTTTCTTT	CASSQDGTDYAEAFF	TRBV4-2	TRBJ1-1	TRBD1	.
TGTGCCAGCAGTACCCTCCGGCTAGCGGGAGACGAGCAGTTCTTC	CASSTLRLAGDEQFF	TRBV25-1	TRBJ2-1	TRBD2	few
TGCAGTCCTGACATGGAAAACAATGAGCAGTTCTTC	CSPDMENNEQFF	TRBV20-1	TRBJ2-1	.	.
TGTGCCAGCAGCTTAGTCCCGACTAGCGGGAAGAACACCGGGGAGCTGTTTTTT	CASSLVPTSGKNTGELFF	TRBV7-2	TRBJ2-2	TRBD2	many
TGTGCCAGCAGTGTCGGAGAGTCGGCTGAAAAACTGTTTTTT	CASSVGESAEKLFF	TRBV2	TRBJ1-4	.	few
TGTGCCAGCAGAAAACTTGGGGCGGGACTAGTCCAAGAGACCCAGTACTTC	CASRKLGAGLVQETQYF	TRBV6-2/TRBV6-3	TRBJ2-5	TRBD2	few
TGCGCCAGCAGCCAAGGTAGGGGGAACACTGAAGCTTTCTTT	CASSQGRGNTEAFF	TRBV4-3	TRBJ1-1	.	.
TGTGCCACCGAGGGGGGGAAGCAAGGCCGGACTGAAGCTTTCTTT	CATEGGKQGRTEAFF	TRBV12-3/TRBV12-4	TRBJ1-1	.	many
TGTGCCAGCAGTCCAAGCTTTCCGAATCAGCCCCAGCATTTT	CASSPSFPNQPQHF	TRBV6-8	TRBJ1-5	.	.
TGTGCCAGCAGCTTGTCCCGGGGGGGGGCCGCAGATACGCAGTATTTT	CASSLSRGGAADTQYF	TRBV5-4	TRBJ2-3	TRBD2	.
TGTGCCAGCAATTTTCAGGGGAATCAGCCCCAGCATTTT	CASNFQGNQPQHF	TRBV6-2/TRBV6-3	TRBJ1-5	.	once
TGTGCCACCCACCCGGGGACAGGGAACGACTATGGCTACACCTTC	CATHPGTGNDYGYTF	TRBV6-1	TRBJ1-2	TRBD1	many
TGCAGTGCCCTAAGACTAGCGGGTTCGTACAATGAGCAGTTCTTC	CSALRLAGSYNEQFF	TRBV20-1	TRBJ2-1	TRBD2	.
TGTGCCAGCTCACCGAGTCAGGGGACCATCAAAGAGACCCAGTACTTC	CASSPSQGTIKETQYF	TRBV18	TRBJ2-5	.	few
TGTGCCAGCAGCTTAAGTGGCCAGGGTGAAGCTTTCTTT	CASSLSGQGEAFF	TRBV7-9	TRBJ1-1	.	few
TGTGCCAGCAGGGCCACTAGCGGGGGGTACAATGAGCAGTTCTTC	CASRATSGGYNEQFF	TRBV6-1	TRBJ2-1	TRBD2	few
TGTGCCAGCAGCTTAGCCGCGACTAGCCCCGGAGATACGCAGTATTTT	CASSLAATSPGDTQYF	TRBV7-2	TRBJ2-3	TRBD2	many
TGCGCCAGCAGCCAGATTCGATTAGCCAAAAACATTCAGTACTTC	CASSQIRLAKNIQYF	TRBV4-1	TRBJ2-4	.	few
TGCAGCGTGGGACTAGCGGGAGTGAGAGAGCAGTACTTC	CSVGLAGVREQYF	TRBV29-1	TRBJ2-7	TRBD2	.
TGTGCCAGCACCGTGGGGTCTGCCCTTCAAGAGACCCAGTACTTC	CASTVGSALQETQYF	TRBV7-2	TRBJ2-5	.	many
TGCGCCAGCGCCCCCACTAGCGGGAGGATTAGCTCCTACAATGAGCAGTTCTTC	CASAPTSGRISSYNEQFF	TRBV5-1	TRBJ2-1	TRBD2	.
TGTGCCAGCAGCGCCGGACGTCTGAACGGAAACACCATATATTTT	CASSAGRLNGNTIYF	TRBV7-2	TRBJ1-3	.	.
TGTGCCAGCAGTTACCGGACTAGCGGGAGGTACCGCAATGAGCAGTTCTTC	CASSYRTSGRYRNEQFF	TRBV6-2/TRBV6-3	TRBJ2-1	TRBD2	few
TGTGCCAGCAGTCAAGGGTGGAACACTGAAGCTTTCTTT	CASSQGWNTEAFF	TRBV28	TRBJ1-1	.	many
TGCGCCAGCAGCCAAGGAGAAAAGGAAAAACTGTTTTTT	CASSQGEKEKLFF	TRBV4-3	TRBJ1-4	.	.
TGTGCCAGCAGCTTCCGGGAGGGCGGAGATACGCAGTATTTT	CASSFREGGDTQYF	TRBV7-2	TRBJ2-3	TRBD2	many
TGTGCCAGCAGCCACGTAAGGTGGGACGGAGAAAGCAATAATTCACCCCTCCACTTT	CASSHVRWDGESNNSPLHF	TRBV4-2	TRBJ1-6	.	.
TGCAGTGCTAGACAAGTAGCGGGGGGTGGTGAAGCTTTCTTT	CSARQVAGGGEAFF	TRBV20-1	TRBJ1-1	.	many
TGTGCCAGCAGTTTGCGCAGAGGGTCCCGCGAACAAGAGACCCAGTACTTC	CASSLRRGSREQETQYF	TRBV12-3/TRBV12-4	TRBJ2-5	.	.
TGTGCCAGCAGTTTGGACACTCGTAATGAAAAACTGTTTTTT	CASSLDTRNEKLFF	TRBV28	TRBJ1-4	.	.
TGTGCCAGTAGTTCGACAGATGGAGAGTATGGCTACACCTTC	CASSSTDGEYGYTF	TRBV19	TRBJ1-2	.	.
TGTGCCAGTTCCGAGGGGATCGAGCAGTACTTC	CASSEGIEQYF	TRBV7-6	TRBJ2-7	.	.